This T cell receptor (beta chain) stems from a study of T cells in Graves' hyperthyroidism and ophthalmopathy. Whole-study context: The initial diagnosis was the point when peripheral blood was collected, ahead of any treatment. The study's findings and limits: Most thyroid clonotypes that were expanded above 0.001 also turned up in blood. Ophthalmopathy was separated from stable hyperthyroidism by a 13 V-J model.

As for this clonotype: Antigen specificity is unknown.

Regions amplified from RNA transcripts were the TCR beta CDR3 regions. The HTBI primer set was used in a first-round RT-PCR of the TCR CDR3. TCRdb reanalysed the multiplex PCR reads using MiXCR and keeps one entry per CDR3 protein. The sample records about 500,000 distinct CDR3 sequences, around an eighth being singletons. J gave up 4 bases and V 5 bases, and 11 bases lay outside the gene matches. Germline values: CDR1 SEHNR, CDR2 FQNEAQ (reference sequence). The CDR3 consists of 16 residues. Lactation, pregnancy, other autoimmune disease or uncontrolled infection excluded patients. The chain joins TRBV7-9 to TRBJ1-2, with 9 bases lining up with TRBD1. The clonotype comes from a woman in her late teens or twenties with Graves' hyperthyroidism. The sequenced sample consisted of blood. For the CDR3, the DNA is TGTGCCAGCAGCCACCGTGGGACAGGGATCGGCTATGGCTACACCTTC. Translating gives CASSHRGTGIGYGYTF. The whole variable domain, remainder taken from reference TRBV7-9 and TRBJ1-2, is DTGVSQNPRHKITKRGQNVTFRCDPISEHNRLYWYRQTLGQGPEFLTYFQNEAQLEKSRLLSDRFSAERPKGSFSTLEIQRTEQGDSAMYLCASSHRGTGIGYGYTFGSGTRLTVV.